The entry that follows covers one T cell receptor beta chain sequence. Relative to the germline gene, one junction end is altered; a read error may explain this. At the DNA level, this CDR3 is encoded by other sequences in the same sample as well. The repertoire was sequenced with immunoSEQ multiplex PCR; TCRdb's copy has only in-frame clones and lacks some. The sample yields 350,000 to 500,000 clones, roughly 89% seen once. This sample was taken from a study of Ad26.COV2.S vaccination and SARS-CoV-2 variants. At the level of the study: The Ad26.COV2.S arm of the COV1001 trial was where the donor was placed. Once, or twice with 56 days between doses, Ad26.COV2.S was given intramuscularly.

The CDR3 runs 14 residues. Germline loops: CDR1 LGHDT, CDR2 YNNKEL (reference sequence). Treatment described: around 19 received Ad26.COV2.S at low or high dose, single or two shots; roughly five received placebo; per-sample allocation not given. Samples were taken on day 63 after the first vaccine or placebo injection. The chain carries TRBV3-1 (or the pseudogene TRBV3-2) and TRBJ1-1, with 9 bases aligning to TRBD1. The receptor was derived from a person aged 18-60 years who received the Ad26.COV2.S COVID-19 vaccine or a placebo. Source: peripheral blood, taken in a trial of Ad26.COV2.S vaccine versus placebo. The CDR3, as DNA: TGTGCCAGCAGCCGACGAACAGGGGGCACTGAAGCTTTTTTT. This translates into CASSRRTGGTEAFF.